This TCR beta chain was recorded in a study of blood T cell repertoires in COVID-19. Study as a whole: The United States, Italy and Spain supplied acute and convalescent COVID-19 samples. Sources were T cells, B-cell-depleted T cells, or PBMCs; the material itself was cDNA or gDNA.

Original analysis: Cell counts per sample came from amplifying reference gene primers. TCRdb's table, derived via immunoSEQ multiplex PCR, lists solely in-frame clones and lacks some. That table supplies the V and J calls and clone size; D and trimming were determined from the DNA. The sample consists of 150,000 to 200,000 clones, roughly 89% of them appearing once. This CDR3 contains 16 residues. The sequenced sample consisted of peripheral blood. This clonotype originated in a middle-aged man with acute or convalescent COVID-19. The chain uses TRBV21-1 and TRBJ2-7; the D call TRBD2 from the table was never checked on the DNA. TRBV21-1 is tagged as a pseudogene. This CDR3 reads CASSQFLKPSIYEQYF. CDR3 DNA: TGTGCCAGCAGCCAATTCCTAAAGCCCTCGATCTACGAGCAGTACTTC.